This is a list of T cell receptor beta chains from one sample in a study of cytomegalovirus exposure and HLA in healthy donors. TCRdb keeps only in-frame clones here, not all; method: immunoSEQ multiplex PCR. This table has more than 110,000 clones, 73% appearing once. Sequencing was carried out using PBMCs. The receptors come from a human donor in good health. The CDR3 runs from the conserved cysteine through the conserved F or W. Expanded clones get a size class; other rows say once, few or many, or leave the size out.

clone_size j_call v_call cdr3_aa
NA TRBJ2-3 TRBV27 CASSSPGLSQDTQYF
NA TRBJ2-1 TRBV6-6 CASSTGQGVNNEQFF
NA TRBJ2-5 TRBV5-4 CASSFPGVGETQYF
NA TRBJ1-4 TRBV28 CASSSPGVSNEKLFF
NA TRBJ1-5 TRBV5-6 CASSRHSNQPQHF
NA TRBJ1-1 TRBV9 CASSLNYRGTEAFF
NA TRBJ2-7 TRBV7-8 CASSATRGGFYEQYF
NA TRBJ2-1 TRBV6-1 CASSRGGRGNEQFF
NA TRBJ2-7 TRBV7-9 CSSTPRARMNEQYF
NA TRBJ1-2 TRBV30 CAWTWGGYGYTF
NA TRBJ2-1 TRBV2 CASSFSGSNYEQFF
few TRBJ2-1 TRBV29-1 CSGQSGGNEQFF
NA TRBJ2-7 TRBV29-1 CSAGEPYEQYF
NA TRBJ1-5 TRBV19 CASSRDRDSNQPQHF
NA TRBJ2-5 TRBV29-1 CSVDNREETQYF
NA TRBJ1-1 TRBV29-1 CSVATGGNTEAFF
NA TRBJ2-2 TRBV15 CATSRDWAGGGTGELFF
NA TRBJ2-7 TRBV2 CASSEVIDLEQYF
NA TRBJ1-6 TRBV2 CASMTDRGLNSPLHF
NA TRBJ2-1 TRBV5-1 CASSLGQGSSYNEQFF
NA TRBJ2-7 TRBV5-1 CASSTDRQGYEQYF
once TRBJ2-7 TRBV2 CASRTPRAPYEQYF
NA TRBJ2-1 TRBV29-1 CSVVGGSYNEQFF
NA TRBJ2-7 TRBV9 CASSVSGVGEQYF
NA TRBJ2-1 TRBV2 CASSELAGYNEQFF
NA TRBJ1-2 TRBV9 CASSARTGIYGYTF
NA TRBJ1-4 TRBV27 CASSFTDRNEKLFF
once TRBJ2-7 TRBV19 CASRGGNEQYF
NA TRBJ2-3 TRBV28 CASSGENTDTQYF
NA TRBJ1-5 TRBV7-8 CASSLEWAPSNQPQHF